The 21 T cell receptor beta chains below come from one sample, sequenced in a study of T cells in Graves' hyperthyroidism and ophthalmopathy. TCR beta CDR3 regions were amplified from RNA transcripts. With the HTBI primer set, the TCR CDR3 went through a first round of RT-PCR. TCRdb fed the multiplex PCR reads into MiXCR, producing one record per CDR3 protein. In the table there are about 400,000 distinct CDR3 sequences, more than 12% of which are singletons. The specimen was blood. These receptor sequences come from a young woman with Graves' hyperthyroidism.

The chain employs TRBV11-3 and TRBJ2-1, with 8 nucleotides matching TRBD2. The CDR3 consists of 15 residues. CDR1 SGHNT and CDR2 YENEEA come from the germline V gene. J lost 4 bases, V lost 2 bases, and 4 bases had no gene match. The CDR3 here is CASSLIAGNYNEQFF. The CDR3 DNA reads as TGTGCCAGCAGCTTAATAGCGGGGAATTACAATGAGCAGTTCTTC.

This clonotype came up many times. The chain is built from TRBV20-1 and TRBJ2-7, with 8 nucleotides matching TRBD2. This CDR3 region has 14 residues. Looked up from germline, CDR1 is DFQATT and CDR2 is SNEGSKA (reference sequence). The V segment lost 8 bases and the J segment 1 base; nucleotides outside the gene matches: 10. CDR3 sequence reads: CSSGGREESYEQYF. The CDR3 DNA reads as TGCAGTTCGGGGGGGCGGGAGGAGTCCTACGAGCAGTACTTC.

This clonotype was detected many times. This chain links TRBV28 with TRBJ2-3, with 9 bases that match TRBD1. The CDR3 totals 16 residues. Germline V gene lookup returns CDR1 MDHEN and CDR2 SYDVKM. V was pared by 3 bases and J by 4 bases, with 8 bases of the junction left unmatched. The CDR3 nucleotides are TGTGCCAGCAGTTTTACGCCGGGACAGGGTTCAGATACGCAGTATTTT. It translates to CASSFTPGQGSDTQYF.

This clonotype was found a few times. The V call is TRBV7-9, the J call TRBJ2-7; tentatively, D is TRBD2 (7 bases). This CDR3 comprises 15 residues. Trimming took off 1 base at V and 3 bases at J, with 13 bases between the two ends. The germline V gene encodes CDR1 SEHNR and CDR2 FQNEAQ (reference sequence). This CDR3 reads CASSLGGGADYEQYF. The CDR3 DNA sequence: TGTGCCAGCAGCTTAGGGGGGGGGGCGGACTACGAGCAGTACTTC.

Of note for this clonotype: A much larger clone sits a single nucleotide away, making a read error possible. The chain recombines TRBV20-1 with TRBJ2-7; 8 bases are a match to TRBD1. The V gene's germline CDR1 is DFQATT and CDR2 SNEGSKA (reference sequence). V lost 2 bases and J lost 3; bases outside the gene matches: 3. The CDR3 is 13 residues long. The CDR3 sequence is CSARRTGLYEQYF. In nucleotides, the CDR3 is TGCAGTGCTAGACGGACAGGGCTCTACGAGCAGTACTTC.

In this sample, this clonotype turned up many times. CDR3 amino acids: CASRPGQGTTDTQYF. CDR3 bases: TGTGCCAGCAGGCCGGGACAGGGGACTACAGATACGCAGTATTTT. The rearrangement uses TRBV12-3 or TRBV12-4 and TRBJ2-3, with 10 bases fitting TRBD1. Trimming removed 6 bases from V and 3 bases from J; junction bases left unmatched: 6. CDR3 length equals 15 residues.

This clonotype was counted many times. The chain links TRBV6-2 or TRBV6-3 to TRBJ2-1; D is ambiguous. Germline lookup yields CDR1 MNHEY and CDR2 SVGEGT. There are 16 residues in the CDR3. V shed 4 bases and J shed 2 bases, with 15 bases lying between them. This chain's CDR3 is CASSSPSLGTYNEQFF. The CDR3 coding sequence is TGTGCCAGCAGTTCCCCCTCGTTGGGCACCTACAATGAGCAGTTCTTC.

This clonotype was picked up many times. This sequence joins TRBV5-1 and TRBJ1-1, with D unclear. The CDR3 is made up of 13 amino acids. Trimming removed 4 bases at V and 4 bases at J, with 11 bases between. CDR1 and CDR2 (germline): SGHRS, YFSETQ. CDR3 protein: CASSPVARTEAFF. CDR3 sequence (DNA): TGCGCCAGCAGCCCGGTCGCTCGCACTGAAGCTTTCTTT.

This clonotype came up many times. V gene TRBV4-1 combines with J gene TRBJ2-7, with D tentatively TRBD1 (6 bases). Germline V gene lookup returns CDR1 MGHRA and CDR2 YSYEKL. The V gene lost 2 bases and the J gene lost 3 bases, with 17 bases spanning the gap. The CDR3 length is 16 residues. The CDR3 region has the DNA TGCGCCAGCAGCCAAACGATCCGACGGGACATCTACGAGCAGTACTTC. This codes for CASSQTIRRDIYEQYF.

At least ten counts were recorded for this clonotype. The rearrangement links TRBV28 to TRBJ2-2; TRBD1 matches 7 bases. V trimming: 4 bases; J trimming: 1 base; junction bases outside the gene matches: 6. CDR1 and CDR2 from the germline V gene are MDHEN and SYDVKM. This CDR3 contains 16 residues. CDR3 protein: CASSSGTARNTGELFF. Written as DNA, the CDR3 is TGTGCCAGCAGTTCCGGGACAGCGAGGAACACCGGGGAGCTGTTTTTT.

This clonotype was recorded a few times. DNA for the CDR3: TGTGCCAGCAGCCAAGTGGGCAGAGGGACTGAAGCTTTCTTT. Protein: CASSQVGRGTEAFF. V and J are TRBV14 and TRBJ1-1; D not certain. The germline V gene encodes CDR1 SGHDN and CDR2 FVKESK. CDR3 size: 14 residues. V dropped 1 base and J dropped 5 bases, with 11 bases sitting between them.

The chain combines TRBV5-1 with TRBJ1-2; 7 nucleotides agree with TRBD1. The CDR3 sequence is 15 residues long. Germline lookup yields CDR1 SGHRS and CDR2 YFSETQ. Trimming cost V 4 bases and J 4 bases; bases outside gene matches: 10. The CDR3 region is CASSMGTERPYGYTF. For the CDR3, the DNA is TGCGCCAGCAGCATGGGGACAGAACGTCCCTATGGCTACACCTTC.

The chain employs TRBV19 and TRBJ2-6; 9 bases match TRBD2. CDR1 and CDR2 (germline): LNHDA, SQIVND (reference sequence). V lost 2 bases and J lost 11; bases outside the gene matches: 10. The CDR3 is 16 residues long. CDR3 DNA: TGTGCCAGTAGTATAAGTCGTCGGCGGGAGGGCGACGTCCTGACTTTC. It specifies CASSISRRREGDVLTF.

The genes are TRBV5-6 and TRBJ1-5, with TRBD1 identical over 7 bases. This CDR3 has 14 amino acids. The germline V gene encodes CDR1 SGHDT and CDR2 YYEEEE. V lost 4 bases to trimming and J lost 3 bases; unmatched junction nucleotides: 4. The CDR3 region is CASSRGQINQPQHF. For the CDR3, the DNA is TGTGCCAGCAGCCGGGGACAGATCAATCAGCCCCAGCATTTT.

This clonotype has at least ten counts. The V call is TRBV12-5, the J call TRBJ2-5; 14 nucleotides align to TRBD2. The CDR3 is 16 residues long. The germline V gene encodes CDR1 LGHNT and CDR2 FRNRAP. Losses at the gene ends were 5 bases for V and 4 bases for J; bases not matched to a gene: 6. CDR3 bases: TGTGCTAGTGGTCCCGGACTAGCGGGAGGAGGAGAGACCCAGTACTTC. This encodes CASGPGLAGGGETQYF.

The J gene is TRBJ1-1, the V gene TRBV28; 7 bases fit TRBD1. Germline CDR1 is MDHEN and CDR2 is SYDVKM. The CDR3 is 14 residues long. The junction had 8 bases not matched to a gene; V was cut back by 1 base and J by 9 bases. The CDR3 sequence: CASSLSQGGTQAFF. As DNA, the CDR3 is TGTGCCAGCAGTTTATCGCAGGGGGGCACCCAAGCTTTCTTT.

This clonotype was observed many times. This rearrangement joins TRBV12-3 or TRBV12-4 to TRBJ2-1, with D tentatively TRBD1 or TRBD2 (5 bases each). Trimming took 7 bases from V and 8 from J, leaving 21 bases between them. The CDR3 has 15 residues. CDR3 nucleotide sequence: TGTGCCAGCACTGTACCGGGACGGGAAAGCGATGAGCAGTTCTTC. Translation: CASTVPGRESDEQFF.

The sample holds many counts of this clonotype. This chain connects TRBV2 to TRBJ1-6; D unresolved. Germline V lookup: CDR1 SNHLY, CDR2 FYNNEI. CDR3 length: 13 residues. V gave up 7 bases and J gave up 10 bases, with 14 bases separating them. CDR3 sequence (DNA): TGTGCCAGCAAAGACGAGAGTGGGTCACCCCTCCACTTT. It specifies CASKDESGSPLHF.

The chain links TRBV7-9 to TRBJ1-3, with 9 bases aligning to TRBD1. The V gene's germline CDR1 is SEHNR and CDR2 FQNEAQ (reference sequence). The CDR3 loop spans 14 amino acids. Germline trimming cut 5 bases from V and 2 bases from J; bases unmatched to any gene: 1. The CDR3 nucleotides read TGTGCCAGCAGCGACAGGGGGGCTGGAAACACCATATATTTT. Translated, it gives CASSDRGAGNTIYF.

This clonotype showed up many times. The V gene is TRBV5-1, the J gene TRBJ2-5; 13 bases align to TRBD2. The junction had 8 bases not matched to a gene; V was cut back by 4 bases and J by 5 bases. CDR3 length equals 16 residues. Germline assignment: CDR1 SGHRS and CDR2 YFSETQ. The CDR3 DNA reads as TGCGCCAGCAGCAACACCGGGACTAGCGGGACCGAGACCCAGTACTTC. It codes for CASSNTGTSGTETQYF.

Many counts were recorded for this clonotype. This chain joins TRBV18 and TRBJ2-1; D is perhaps TRBD1 (6 bases). V was clipped by 6 bases and J by 9 bases, with 18 bases between them. The length of the CDR3 is 14 residues. Germline CDR1 and CDR2: KGHSH and LQKENI. CDR3 DNA sequence: TGTGCCAGCTCGTCGAGTGGGGGCTTGGGTGAGCAGTTCTTC. As protein: CASSSSGGLGEQFF.